This T cell receptor beta chain was captured in a study of blood T cell repertoires in COVID-19. About the study: The samples span acute and convalescent COVID-19 from the United States, Italy and Spain. Sample material is recorded as cDNA or gDNA derived from T cells, B-cell-depleted T cells, or PBMCs.

The CDR3 has 13 residues. Germline values: CDR1 SGHRS, CDR2 YFSETQ. V lost 4 bases and J 7 bases, leaving 14 bases between the germline ends. Clones were sequenced by immunoSEQ multiplex PCR, and TCRdb holds only the in-frame ones, with some missing. The sample carries approximately 210,000 clones, roughly four fifths recorded once. The chain joins TRBV5-1 to TRBJ1-1; D uncertain. Material: peripheral blood. The source is a woman between 35 and 50 years old with acute or convalescent COVID-19. This CDR3 is CASSPPARNEAFF. DNA of the CDR3: TGCGCCAGCAGCCCCCCGGCCAGGAATGAAGCTTTCTTT.